This T cell receptor (beta chain) was sequenced during a study of metastatic and nonmetastatic thyroid tumors. Overall study: Where malignant and benign thyroid patients were concerned, repertoires were compared across blood and tumor or nodule tissue. Study outcomes and limitations: Malignant thyroid tumors reportedly exceeded benign nodules significantly in TCR beta diversity, with the difference appearing in blood and tumor.

As processed by the authors: The study's classifier, a distant-metastasis tool for papillary thyroid cancer, was built using CDR3 differences across clinicopathological groups. MiXCR reprocessed the PCR reads for TCRdb. The V and J calls here are based on TCRdb, not the publication. The repertoire holds 20,000 to 25,000 clones, with roughly 24% as singletons. This clone was detected ten times or more. Its target is unknown. No patient had received any treatment before thyroid surgery. The CDR3 is made up of 14 amino acids. Trimming took 3 bases from V and 0 from J, leaving 10 bases between them. Germline V gives CDR1 GTSNPN, CDR2 SVGIG (reference sequence).

Sequencing input: tumor tissue. The rearrangement joins TRBV30 to TRBJ2-3; D remains unclear. This clonotype was sampled from a female donor with papillary thyroid cancer or a benign thyroid nodule (not recorded which). Some clones in this sample may be carry-over from other donors' samples. The CDR3: CAWRPGISTDTQYF. The CDR3 nucleotides read TGTGCCTGGAGACCGGGTATTAGCACAGATACGCAGTATTTT.